This entry describes one T cell receptor (beta chain). Its antigen is undetermined. This sample stems from a study of OX40 agonist ivuxolimab in advanced cancers. Study outcomes and limitations: CD4+ and CD8+ blood T cells expanded clonally by week 6 at 0.1 to 3.0 mg/kg. No antigen was identified for the clonally expanded peripheral T cells.

The CDR3 contains 13 residues. Germline CDR1 and CDR2: SGHVS and FQNEAQ. Trimming shortened V by 6 bases and J by 2 bases, and 10 bases separated the two germline ends. The method was immunoSEQ multiplex PCR; TCRdb's version includes in-frame clones alone and lacks a portion of them. Among 50,000 to 55,000 clones listed, more than 80% were seen once. The clonotype originates from an adult with an advanced solid tumor such as melanoma, head and neck, liver or kidney cancer. This rearrangement joins TRBV7-8 to TRBJ2-5; D not resolved. Sequences were derived from CD4+ or CD8+ T cells sorted from blood, sampled in a trial of the OX40 agonist ivuxolimab. The CDR3 spells CASSRSDQETQYF. The CDR3 bases are TGTGCCAGCAGTAGGTCGGATCAAGAGACCCAGTACTTC. Full variable domain (remainder filled in from reference TRBV7-8 and TRBJ2-5): GAGVSQSPRYKVAKRGQDVALRCDPISGHVSLFWYQQALGQGPEFLTYFQNEAQLDKSGLPSDRFFAERPEGSVSTLKIQRTQQEDSAVYLCASSRSDQETQYFGPGTRLLVL.